This T cell receptor (beta chain) was recovered during a study of control samples from healthy donors and cancer patients. V was cut by 6 bases and J by 3 bases, with 11 bases left in between. The CDR3 spans 13 residues. CDR1 is WNHNN, CDR2 SYGVQD, per germline (reference sequence). Repertoires were generated with immunoSEQ multiplex PCR, while TCRdb's copy carries only in-frame clones and drops some. The sample comprises fewer than 95,000 clones, 85% of which are singletons, and approximately 20% rests with the top ten. The J gene is TRBJ1-1, the V gene TRBV10-1, with D tentatively TRBD1 (5 bases). The source material was blood. This clonotype originated in a man aged 25 to 45 in good health. CDR3 protein: CASSRVRYTEAFF. The DNA of the CDR3 is TGCGCCAGCAGCAGGGTAAGGTACACTGAAGCTTTCTTT.